This T cell receptor beta chain was documented in a study of blood T cell repertoires in COVID-19. Here immunoSEQ multiplex PCR was the method, and the copy in TCRdb shows in-frame clones only, minus some. The sample carries just over 80,000 clones, approximately 81% recorded once. The clonotype was recovered from an elderly man with acute or convalescent COVID-19. Sequencing used peripheral blood.

In nucleotides, the CDR3 is TGTGCCAGCAGCCAAGGGGGGGTTGGGGCCACTGAAGCTTTCTTT. It translates to CASSQGGVGATEAFF. This chain links TRBV3-1 (or the pseudogene TRBV3-2) with TRBJ1-1, with D possibly matching TRBD1 (5 bases). The CDR3 totals 15 residues. From germline, CDR1 is LGHDT and CDR2 YNNKEL (reference sequence). Trimming cost V 1 base and J 4 bases, with 13 bases left between them.